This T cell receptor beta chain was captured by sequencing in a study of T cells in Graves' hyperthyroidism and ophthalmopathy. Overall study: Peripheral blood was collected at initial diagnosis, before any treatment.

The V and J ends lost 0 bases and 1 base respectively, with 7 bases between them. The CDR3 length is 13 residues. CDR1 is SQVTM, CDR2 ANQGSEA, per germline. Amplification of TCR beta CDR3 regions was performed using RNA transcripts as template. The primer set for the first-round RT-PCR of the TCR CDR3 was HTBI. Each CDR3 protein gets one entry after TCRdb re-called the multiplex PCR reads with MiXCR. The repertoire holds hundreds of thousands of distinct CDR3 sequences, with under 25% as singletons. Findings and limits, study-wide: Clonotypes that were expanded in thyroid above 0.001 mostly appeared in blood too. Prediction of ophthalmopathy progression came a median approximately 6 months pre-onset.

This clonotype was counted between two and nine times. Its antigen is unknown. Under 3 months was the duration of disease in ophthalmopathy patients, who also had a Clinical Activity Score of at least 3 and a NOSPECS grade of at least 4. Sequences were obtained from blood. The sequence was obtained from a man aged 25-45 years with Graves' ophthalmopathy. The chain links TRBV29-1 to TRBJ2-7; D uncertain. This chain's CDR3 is CSVEENGSYEQYF. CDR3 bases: TGCAGCGTTGAAGAAAATGGTTCCTACGAGCAGTACTTC.